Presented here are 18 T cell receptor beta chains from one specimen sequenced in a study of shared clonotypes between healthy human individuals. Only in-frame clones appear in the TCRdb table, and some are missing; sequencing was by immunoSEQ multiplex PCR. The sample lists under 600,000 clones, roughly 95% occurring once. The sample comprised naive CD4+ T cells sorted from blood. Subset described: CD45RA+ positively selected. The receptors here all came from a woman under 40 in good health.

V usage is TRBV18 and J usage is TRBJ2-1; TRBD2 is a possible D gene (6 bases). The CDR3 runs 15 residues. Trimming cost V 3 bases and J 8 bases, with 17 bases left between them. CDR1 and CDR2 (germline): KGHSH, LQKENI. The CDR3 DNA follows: TGTGCCAGCTCACCGGGGGAGGTGGCTCGCGATGAGCAGTTCTTC. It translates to CASSPGEVARDEQFF.

The CDR3 reads CAWRSRATNEKLFF. CDR3 in DNA: TGTGCCTGGAGATCAAGAGCAACTAATGAAAAACTGTTTTTT. The chain uses TRBV30 and TRBJ1-4; the D is unclear. Trimming left V 3 bases short and J 0 bases short, with 8 bases between. The CDR3 consists of 14 residues. CDR1 and CDR2 (germline): GTSNPN, SVGIG (reference sequence).

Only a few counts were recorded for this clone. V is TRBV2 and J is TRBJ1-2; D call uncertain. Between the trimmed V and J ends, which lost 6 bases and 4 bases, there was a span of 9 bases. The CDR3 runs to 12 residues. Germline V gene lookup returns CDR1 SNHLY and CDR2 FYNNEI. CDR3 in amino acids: CASRTTFYGYTF. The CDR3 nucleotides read TGTGCCAGCAGGACCACTTTCTATGGCTACACCTTC.

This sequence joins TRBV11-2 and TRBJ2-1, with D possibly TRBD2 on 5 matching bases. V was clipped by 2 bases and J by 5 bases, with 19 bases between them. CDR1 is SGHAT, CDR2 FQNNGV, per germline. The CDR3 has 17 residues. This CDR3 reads CASSLRSSGRTNNEQFF. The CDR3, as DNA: TGTGCCAGCAGCTTAAGATCCAGCGGTAGAACCAACAATGAGCAGTTCTTC.

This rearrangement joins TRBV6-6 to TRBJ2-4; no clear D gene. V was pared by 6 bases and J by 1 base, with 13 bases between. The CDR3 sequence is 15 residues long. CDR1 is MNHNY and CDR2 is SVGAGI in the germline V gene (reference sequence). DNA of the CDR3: TGTGCCAGCAGCAGCCGCCTGTCGGCCAAAAACATTCAGTACTTC. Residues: CASSSRLSAKNIQYF.

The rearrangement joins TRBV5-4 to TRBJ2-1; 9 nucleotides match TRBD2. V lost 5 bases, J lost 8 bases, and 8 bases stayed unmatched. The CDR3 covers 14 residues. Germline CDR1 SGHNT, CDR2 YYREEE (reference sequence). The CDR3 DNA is TGTGCCAGCAGTATTAGCGGGAGTAGGTATGAGCAGTTCTTC. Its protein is CASSISGSRYEQFF.

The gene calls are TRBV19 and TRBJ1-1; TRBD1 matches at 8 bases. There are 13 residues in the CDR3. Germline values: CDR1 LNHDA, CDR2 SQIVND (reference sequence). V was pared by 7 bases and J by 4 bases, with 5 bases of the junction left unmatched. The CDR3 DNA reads TGTGCCAGTACCGCACAGGGGGTCACTGAAGCTTTCTTT. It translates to CASTAQGVTEAFF.

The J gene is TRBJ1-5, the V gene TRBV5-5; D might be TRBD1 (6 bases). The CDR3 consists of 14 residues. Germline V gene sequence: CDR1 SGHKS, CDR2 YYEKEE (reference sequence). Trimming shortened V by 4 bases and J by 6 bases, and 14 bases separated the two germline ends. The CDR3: CASSAGDKAQPQHF. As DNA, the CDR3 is TGTGCCAGCAGCGCAGGGGATAAGGCTCAGCCCCAGCATTTT.

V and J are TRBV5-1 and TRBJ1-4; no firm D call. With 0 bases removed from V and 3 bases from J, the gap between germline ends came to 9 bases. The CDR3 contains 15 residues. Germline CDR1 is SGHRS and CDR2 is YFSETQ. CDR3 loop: CASSLAPAANEKLFF. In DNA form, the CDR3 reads TGCGCCAGCAGCTTGGCCCCGGCAGCTAATGAAAAACTGTTTTTT.

CDR3 nucleotides: TGTGCCAGCAGTGATGGACAATCTTCGCGTCGGTACTTC. Translation gives CASSDGQSSRRYF. The J gene is TRBJ2-5, the V gene TRBV28, with TRBD1 as a possible D gene (5 bases). The germline gives CDR1 MDHEN, CDR2 SYDVKM. The CDR3 spans 13 residues. Deletions cut 5 bases from V and 13 bases from J, with 20 bases between. The full variable domain, with the rest looked up from reference TRBV28 and TRBJ2-5, is DVKVTQSSRYLVKRTGEKVFLECVQDMDHENMFWYRQDPGLGLRLIYFSYDVKMKEKGDIPEGYSVSREKKERFSLILESASTNQTSMYLCASSDGQSSRRYFGPGTRLLVL.

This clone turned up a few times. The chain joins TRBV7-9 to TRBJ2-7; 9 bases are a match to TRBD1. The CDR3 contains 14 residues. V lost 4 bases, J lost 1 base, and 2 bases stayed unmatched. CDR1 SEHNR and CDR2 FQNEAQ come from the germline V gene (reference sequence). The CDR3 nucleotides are TGTGCCAGCAGCTCCGGGACAGGGTCCTACGAGCAGTACTTC. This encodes CASSSGTGSYEQYF.

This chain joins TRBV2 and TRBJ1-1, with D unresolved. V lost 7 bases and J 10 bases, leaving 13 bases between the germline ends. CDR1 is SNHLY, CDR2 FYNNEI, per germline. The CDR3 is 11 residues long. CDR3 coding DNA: TGTGCCAGCATAAAGCAGCCATCAGCTTTCTTT. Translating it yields CASIKQPSAFF.

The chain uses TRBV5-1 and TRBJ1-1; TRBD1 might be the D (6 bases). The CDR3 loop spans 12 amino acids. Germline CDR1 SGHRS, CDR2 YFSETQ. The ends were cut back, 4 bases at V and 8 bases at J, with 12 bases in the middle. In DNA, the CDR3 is TGCGCCAGCAGCGGGGGGGACAACGAAGCTTTCTTT. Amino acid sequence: CASSGGDNEAFF.

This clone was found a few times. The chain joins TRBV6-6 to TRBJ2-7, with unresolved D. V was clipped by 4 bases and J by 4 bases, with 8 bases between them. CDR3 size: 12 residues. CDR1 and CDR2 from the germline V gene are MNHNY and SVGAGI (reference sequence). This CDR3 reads CASSSSGYEQYF. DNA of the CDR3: TGTGCCAGCAGTTCCTCCGGGTACGAGCAGTACTTC.

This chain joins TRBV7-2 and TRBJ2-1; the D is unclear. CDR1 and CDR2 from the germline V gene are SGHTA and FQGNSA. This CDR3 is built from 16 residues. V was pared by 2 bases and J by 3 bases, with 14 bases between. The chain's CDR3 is CASSLIPRYVYNEQFF. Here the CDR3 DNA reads TGTGCCAGCAGCTTAATTCCCCGGTACGTCTACAATGAGCAGTTCTTC.

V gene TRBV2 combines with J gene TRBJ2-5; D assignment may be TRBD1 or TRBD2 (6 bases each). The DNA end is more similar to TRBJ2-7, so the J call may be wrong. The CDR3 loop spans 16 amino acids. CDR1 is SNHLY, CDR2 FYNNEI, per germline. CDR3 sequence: CASSGLWRDTAYEQYF. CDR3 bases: TGTGCCAGCAGTGGCCTGTGGAGGGACACAGCCTACGAGCAGTACTTC.

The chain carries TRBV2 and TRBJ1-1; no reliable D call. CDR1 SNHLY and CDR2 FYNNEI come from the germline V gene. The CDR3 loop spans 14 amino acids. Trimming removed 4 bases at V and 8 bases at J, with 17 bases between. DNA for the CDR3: TGTGCCAGCAGTGGAAGCCCCTCGGGCTCCGAAGCTTTCTTT. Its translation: CASSGSPSGSEAFF.

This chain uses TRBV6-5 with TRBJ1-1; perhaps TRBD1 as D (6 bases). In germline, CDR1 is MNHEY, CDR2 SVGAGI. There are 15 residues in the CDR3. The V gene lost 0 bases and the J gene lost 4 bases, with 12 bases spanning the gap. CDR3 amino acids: CASSYSRDTGTEAFF. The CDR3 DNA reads TGTGCCAGCAGTTACTCGCGGGACACGGGCACTGAAGCTTTCTTT.